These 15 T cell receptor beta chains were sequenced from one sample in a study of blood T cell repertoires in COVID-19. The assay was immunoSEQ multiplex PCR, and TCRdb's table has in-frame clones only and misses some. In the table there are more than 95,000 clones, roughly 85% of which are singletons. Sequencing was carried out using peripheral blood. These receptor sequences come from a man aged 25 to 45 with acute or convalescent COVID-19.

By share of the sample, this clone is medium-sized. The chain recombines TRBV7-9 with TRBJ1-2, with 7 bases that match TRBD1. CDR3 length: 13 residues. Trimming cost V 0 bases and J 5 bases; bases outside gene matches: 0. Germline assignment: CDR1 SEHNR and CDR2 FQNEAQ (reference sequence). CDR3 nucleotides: TGTGCCAGCAGCTTAGCACAGGGGTATGGCTACACCTTC. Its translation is CASSLAQGYGYTF.

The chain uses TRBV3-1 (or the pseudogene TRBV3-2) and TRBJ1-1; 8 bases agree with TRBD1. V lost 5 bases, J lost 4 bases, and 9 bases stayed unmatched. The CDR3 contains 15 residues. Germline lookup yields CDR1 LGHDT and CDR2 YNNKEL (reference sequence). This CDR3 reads CASSFSDRVGTEAFF. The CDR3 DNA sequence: TGTGCCAGCAGCTTCTCGGACAGGGTCGGCACTGAAGCTTTCTTT.

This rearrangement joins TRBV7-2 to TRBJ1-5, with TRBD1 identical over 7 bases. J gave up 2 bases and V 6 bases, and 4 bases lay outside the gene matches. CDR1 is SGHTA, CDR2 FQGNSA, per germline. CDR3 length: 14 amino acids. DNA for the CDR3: TGTGCCAGCAGAAGACAGGGTGGCAATCAGCCCCAGCATTTT. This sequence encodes CASRRQGGNQPQHF.

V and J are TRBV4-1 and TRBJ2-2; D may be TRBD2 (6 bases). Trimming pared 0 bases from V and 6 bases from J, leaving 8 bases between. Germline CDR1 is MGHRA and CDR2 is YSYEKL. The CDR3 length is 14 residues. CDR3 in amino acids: CASSQERRAGELFF. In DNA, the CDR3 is TGCGCCAGCAGCCAAGAGAGGAGGGCCGGGGAGCTGTTTTTT.

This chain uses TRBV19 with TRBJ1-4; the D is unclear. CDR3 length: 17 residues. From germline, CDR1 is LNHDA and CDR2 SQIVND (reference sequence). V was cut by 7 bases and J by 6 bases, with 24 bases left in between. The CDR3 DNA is TGTGCCAGTACCGTTCGATTGTCTGCGGGCCGTTATGAAAAACTGTTTTTT. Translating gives CASTVRLSAGRYEKLFF.

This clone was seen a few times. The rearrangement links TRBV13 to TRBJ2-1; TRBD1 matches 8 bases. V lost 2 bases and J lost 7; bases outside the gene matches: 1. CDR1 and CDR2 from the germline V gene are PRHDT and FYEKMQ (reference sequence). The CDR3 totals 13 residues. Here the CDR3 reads CASSLQGANEQFF. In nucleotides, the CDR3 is TGTGCCAGCAGCTTACAGGGGGCTAATGAGCAGTTCTTC. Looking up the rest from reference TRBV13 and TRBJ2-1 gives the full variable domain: AAGVIQSPRHLIKEKRETATLKCYPIPRHDTVYWYQQGPGQDPQFLISFYEKMQSDKGSIPDRFSAQQFSDYHSELNMSSLELGDSALYFCASSLQGANEQFFGPGTRLTVL.

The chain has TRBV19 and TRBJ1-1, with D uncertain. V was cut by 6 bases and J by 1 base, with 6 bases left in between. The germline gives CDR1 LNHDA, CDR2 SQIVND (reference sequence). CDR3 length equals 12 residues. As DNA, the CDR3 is TGTGCCAGTAGGTCCGGGAACACTGAAGCTTTCTTT. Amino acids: CASRSGNTEAFF.

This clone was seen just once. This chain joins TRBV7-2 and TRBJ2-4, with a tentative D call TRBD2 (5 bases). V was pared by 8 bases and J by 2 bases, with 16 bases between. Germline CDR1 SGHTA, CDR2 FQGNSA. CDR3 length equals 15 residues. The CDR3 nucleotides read TGTGCCAGCGCCCGGGGTGGGGAGTCCAAAAACATTCAGTACTTC. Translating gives CASARGGESKNIQYF.

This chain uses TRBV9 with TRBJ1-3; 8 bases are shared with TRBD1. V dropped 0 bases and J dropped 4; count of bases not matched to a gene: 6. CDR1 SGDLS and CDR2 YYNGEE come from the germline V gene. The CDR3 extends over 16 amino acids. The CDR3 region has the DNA TGTGCCAGCAGCGTAGCACAGGGGGGTAGAGGAAACACCATATATTTT. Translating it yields CASSVAQGGRGNTIYF.

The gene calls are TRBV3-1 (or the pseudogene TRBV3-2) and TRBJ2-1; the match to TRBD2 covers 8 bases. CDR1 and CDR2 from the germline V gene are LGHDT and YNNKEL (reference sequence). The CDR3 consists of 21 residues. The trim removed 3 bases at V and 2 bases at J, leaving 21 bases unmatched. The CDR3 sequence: CASSQGYFGGRRGVTYNEQFF. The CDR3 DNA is TGTGCCAGCAGCCAGGGTTACTTTGGCGGGAGGAGGGGTGTAACCTACAATGAGCAGTTCTTC.

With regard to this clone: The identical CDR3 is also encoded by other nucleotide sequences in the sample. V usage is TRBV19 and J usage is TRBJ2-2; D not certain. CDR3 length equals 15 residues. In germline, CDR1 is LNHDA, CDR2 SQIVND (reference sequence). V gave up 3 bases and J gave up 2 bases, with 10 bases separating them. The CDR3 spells CASSISSGNTGELFF. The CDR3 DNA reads TGTGCCAGTAGTATCAGCTCAGGCAACACCGGGGAGCTGTTTTTT.

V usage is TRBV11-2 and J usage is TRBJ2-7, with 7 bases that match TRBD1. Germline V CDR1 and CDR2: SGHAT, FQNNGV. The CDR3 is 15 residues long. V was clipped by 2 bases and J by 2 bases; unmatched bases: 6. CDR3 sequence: CASSLFPGQAYEQYF. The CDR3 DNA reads TGTGCCAGCAGCTTATTCCCCGGACAGGCCTACGAGCAGTACTTC.

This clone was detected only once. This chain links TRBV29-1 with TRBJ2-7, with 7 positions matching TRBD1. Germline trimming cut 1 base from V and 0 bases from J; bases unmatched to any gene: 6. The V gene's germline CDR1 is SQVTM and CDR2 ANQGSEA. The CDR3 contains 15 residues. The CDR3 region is CSVEVRTGVSYEQYF. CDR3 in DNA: TGCAGCGTTGAAGTTCGGACAGGTGTCTCCTACGAGCAGTACTTC.

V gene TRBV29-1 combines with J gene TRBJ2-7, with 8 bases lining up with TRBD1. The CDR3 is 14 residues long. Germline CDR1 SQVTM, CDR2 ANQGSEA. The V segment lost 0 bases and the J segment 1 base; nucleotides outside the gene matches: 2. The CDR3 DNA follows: TGCAGCGTTGAAGATGACAGGGGATCCTACGAGCAGTACTTC. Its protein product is CSVEDDRGSYEQYF.

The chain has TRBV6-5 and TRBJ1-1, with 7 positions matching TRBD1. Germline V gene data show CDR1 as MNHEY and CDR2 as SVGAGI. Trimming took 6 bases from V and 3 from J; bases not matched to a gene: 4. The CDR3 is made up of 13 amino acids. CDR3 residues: CASSGGTDTEAFF. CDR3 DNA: TGTGCCAGCAGCGGTGGGACAGACACTGAAGCTTTCTTT.